The 3 T cell receptor beta chains given below trace back to one sample, sequenced in a study of blood T cells in healthy people across ages (dated by TCRdb to the mid-2010s). Library creation used 5' RACE. TCRdb names Illumina HiSeq 2500 as the instrument used. A second PCR of roughly 7 to 11 cycles was performed with a sample-barcoded 5' primer and a J-beta primer mix. TCRdb reprocessed the public reads (quality trimming at Q25 with fastp, clone calling with MiXCR) and kept in-frame beta chains. Each record represents a unique CDR3 protein, reported with the most common genes and DNA among its rows. The sample includes 850,000 or so distinct CDR3 sequences, with more than 25% observed a single time. Clones ranked in the top ten supply roughly 17% of the sample. The material sequenced was blood. The source is a woman at least 80 years old in good health.

In this sample, this clonotype turned up many times. The chain couples TRBV20-1 to TRBJ2-7, with a tentative D call TRBD1 (5 bases). V was shortened by 3 bases and J by 0 bases, with 9 bases between the two germline ends. Germline values: CDR1 DFQATT, CDR2 SNEGSKA (reference sequence). The CDR3 extends over 13 amino acids. DNA for the CDR3: TGCAGTGCTAGGGGGCAGCACTCCTACGAGCAGTACTTC. It yields the protein CSARGQHSYEQYF.

V is TRBV6-5 and J is TRBJ2-3; no clear D gene. This CDR3 contains 16 residues. Germline V gene sequence: CDR1 MNHEY, CDR2 SVGAGI. The V end was cut by 0 bases, the J end by 6 bases, with 16 bases between. CDR3 in amino acids: CASSYSKARQYDTQYF. DNA for the CDR3: TGTGCCAGCAGTTACTCGAAAGCGCGTCAATATGATACGCAGTATTTT.

The chain recombines TRBV12-3 or TRBV12-4 with TRBJ2-5; a possible D gene is TRBD1 (5 bases). CDR3 size: 15 residues. The V end was cut by 2 bases, the J end by 8 bases, with 18 bases between. The CDR3 nucleotides are TGTGCCAGCAGTTTAAAGGGGTCGAGAGTAGATACCCAGTACTTC. Translated: CASSLKGSRVDTQYF.